This T cell receptor (beta chain) appears in the sequencing data of a study of blood T cell repertoires in COVID-19 (dated by TCRdb to about 2020). Turning to the overall study: The collaborator samples originated in the United States, Italy and Spain and spanned the acute and convalescent phases of COVID-19. A freely available public database, intended as a resource for researchers studying the immune response to SARS-CoV-2, is where the repertoires were released. Samples were obtained from the ongoing ImmuneRACE study (first 160 participants) and from 1,200 or so subjects provided by 6 global collaborators. Deeply sampled blood TCRbeta repertoires from subjects exposed to, actively infected with, or recovered from COVID-19 were included in the dataset. Where available, HLA class I and class II types were obtained from metadata supplied by the sample provider rather than from assay-based typing. A de-identified subject ID, COVID-19 status, age in years and sex were almost always included in the sample metadata. The prospective study material was composed of cDNA or gDNA derived from T cells, B-cell-depleted T cells, or PBMCs.

TCRbeta CDR3 regions were amplified from genomic DNA using the immunoSEQ Assay, a bias-controlled multiplex PCR. The authors' pipeline ran thus. Nucleated cell counts per sample were estimated from amplification of reference gene primers within the assay. To quantify the absolute abundance of each unique TCRbeta CDR3 rearrangement, sequence reads were collapsed and filtered. Productive Simpson clonality was computed per sample as the square root of Simpson's diversity index over productive rearrangements. Drawn from immuneACCESS, this table holds only the in-frame rearrangements with V and J called that TCRdb kept. Clones are partly lost; checked studies trace under half to an unresolved V gene and leave the rest unexplained. Clone size and V and J calls were adopted from that table, with D and trimming inferred from the DNA. Within this sample are 430,000 or so clones, with approximately 90% of them counted one time only. Jointly, the top ten make up about 1.4% of the sample.

Overall results and qualifications from the work: How much clinical and demographic metadata was included differed by source and by participant, and the metadata was provided uncurated.

Participants in the prospective study were aged 18 to 89 years, lived in 20 to 25 United States geographic areas, and enrolled through a virtual design. In the prospective study, cohorts were assigned on the basis of participant-reported clinical history obtained from a screening survey and a study questionnaire. A participant counted as exposed if, within 2 weeks of entering the study, that participant had been in contact with someone who had a PCR-confirmed or clinician-diagnosed COVID-19 case. In the prospective study, mobile phlebotomists collected whole blood, serum and a nasopharyngeal or oropharyngeal swab from each participant. Additional blood draws and questionnaires over an approximately 2-month period could optionally be provided by prospective study participants. Prospective study blood samples were shipped either frozen or at room temperature before DNA extraction. In regard to this clone: The specificity of this receptor is unknown. The sample holds no much larger clone one base away, and base qualities are not on file.

Its CDR3 holds 15 amino acids, cysteine through phenylalanine. Here the CDR3 DNA is all that survives: 45 bases in frame from base 1. CDR1 and CDR2, per the germline V gene, are SGHRS and YFSETQ. V sheds 4 bases and J sheds 1 base, leaving 15 bases between their ends. The sample was PBMCs or T cells enriched from blood (not recorded which). Recombination linked TRBV5-1 to TRBJ2-7; TRBD1 could be the D gene, as 6 bases match. This receptor was identified in a young woman who had been exposed to COVID-19. The CDR3 loop reads CASSVVGGQSYEQYF. The nucleotides are TGCGCCAGCAGCGTGGTTGGCGGACAGTCCTACGAGCAGTACTTC.